Each of the 29 T cell receptor beta chains below was sequenced from the same sample in a study of vaccination effects on CD4 cells after COVID-19. These receptors' antigens are unknown. Data came from immunoSEQ multiplex PCR; TCRdb stores just in-frame clones and leaves some out. The table includes just under 75,000 clones, 73% detected once. Following 10 days of culture, CD4+ T cells were isolated. Participants were given two doses of BNT162b2 or mRNA-1273 vaccine. This specimen consisted of CD4+ T cells from PBMCs cultured without peptide, obtained after COVID-19 vaccination. Receptors originate from a human donor who received a COVID-19 vaccine.

The chain has TRBV6-6 and TRBJ1-5; TRBD1 matches 9 bases. This CDR3 contains 15 residues. J lost 3 bases, V lost 8 bases, and 8 bases had no gene match. The germline V gene has CDR1 MNHNY and CDR2 SVGAGI (reference sequence). The CDR3 DNA follows: TGTGCCAGCGCAGGACAGGGGAGGATCAATCAGCCCCAGCATTTT. Translation gives CASAGQGRINQPQHF.

The chain has TRBV10-3 and TRBJ1-1; D call uncertain. Germline CDR1 and CDR2: ENHRY and SYGVKD. The CDR3 totals 13 residues. V dropped 6 bases and J dropped 0 bases, with 8 bases sitting between them. The CDR3 DNA reads as TGTGCCATCAGGGGAGGATTGAACACTGAAGCTTTCTTT. It yields the protein CAIRGGLNTEAFF.

This chain links TRBV18 with TRBJ1-3, with D uncertain. Germline V gene data show CDR1 as KGHSH and CDR2 as LQKENI. This CDR3 is built from 16 residues. V lost 2 bases to trimming and J lost 0 bases, with 11 bases between them. This CDR3 is CASSPNSLSSGNTIYF. CDR3 in DNA: TGTGCCAGCTCACCAAACAGTCTAAGCTCTGGAAACACCATATATTTT. Complete variable domain (other parts from reference TRBV18 and TRBJ1-3): NAGVMQNPRHLVRRRGQEARLRCSPMKGHSHVYWYRQLPEEGLKFMVYLQKENIIDESGMPKERFSAEFPKEGPSILRIQQVVRGDSAAYFCASSPNSLSSGNTIYFGEGSWLTVV.

V is TRBV3-1 (or the pseudogene TRBV3-2) and J is TRBJ2-5; D unresolved. CDR1 and CDR2 (germline): LGHDT, YNNKEL (reference sequence). CDR3 size: 17 residues. Trimming pared 0 bases from V and 2 bases from J, leaving 16 bases between. CDR3 bases: TGTGCCAGCAGCCAAGATCTGACGGCACAGCCGCAAGAGACCCAGTACTTC. Its protein product is CASSQDLTAQPQETQYF.

V is TRBV2 and J is TRBJ2-5, with 11 bases aligning to TRBD2. J lost 4 bases, V lost 6 bases, and 4 bases had no gene match. The CDR3 runs to 14 residues. Germline values: CDR1 SNHLY, CDR2 FYNNEI. CDR3 region: CASSRGLAGETQYF. The CDR3 region has the DNA TGTGCCAGCAGCCGTGGACTAGCGGGAGAGACCCAGTACTTC.

The gene calls are TRBV9 and TRBJ2-1, with 8 nucleotides matching TRBD1. The V gene's germline CDR1 is SGDLS and CDR2 YYNGEE. The CDR3 contains 15 residues. V lost 2 bases and J lost 6; bases outside the gene matches: 7. CDR3 sequence reads: CASSVMTGAGNEQFF. As DNA, the CDR3 is TGTGCCAGCAGCGTCATGACAGGGGCTGGCAATGAGCAGTTCTTC.

The chain carries TRBV6-6 and TRBJ1-2; possibly TRBD1 for D (5 bases). The V end lost 2 bases, the J end lost 8 bases, and 15 bases lay between the germline ends. Per germline, CDR1 MNHNY and CDR2 SVGAGI (reference sequence). The CDR3 length is 14 residues. The CDR3 DNA follows: TGTGCCAGCAGTTACCTTCTCCAGGGAAAAGGCTACACCTTC. Protein sequence: CASSYLLQGKGYTF.

J is TRBJ2-3 and V is TRBV2; TRBD1 agrees at 9 bases. The CDR3 length is 15 residues. The germline CDR1 and CDR2 sequences are SNHLY and FYNNEI. V trimming: 7 bases; J trimming: 2 bases; junction bases outside the gene matches: 7. The chain's CDR3 is CASTRDREITDTQYF. As DNA, the CDR3 is TGTGCCAGCACCCGGGACAGGGAGATCACAGATACGCAGTATTTT.

J is TRBJ2-3 and V is TRBV9; 9 bases are shared with TRBD1. Germline CDR1 SGDLS, CDR2 YYNGEE. V gave up 4 bases and J gave up 5 bases; unmatched junction bases: 8. The CDR3 has 15 amino acids. CDR3 sequence (DNA): TGTGCCAGCAGCACCGGGACAGGGTGGGGAGATACGCAGTATTTT. This translates into CASSTGTGWGDTQYF.

The gene calls are TRBV6-5 and TRBJ1-2; D uncertain. The CDR3 is 13 residues long. With 3 bases removed from V and 7 bases from J, the gap between germline ends came to 12 bases. Germline V gene sequence: CDR1 MNHEY, CDR2 SVGAGI. The CDR3 nucleotides are TGTGCCAGCAGTTATGATCGTCTCAGTGGCTACACCTTC. The encoded protein is CASSYDRLSGYTF.

The CDR3 region has the DNA TGTGCCAGCAGTGAAGCTGGGGACGGCGGAAACACCATATATTTT. Amino acids: CASSEAGDGGNTIYF. The chain employs TRBV6-1 and TRBJ1-3; perhaps TRBD1 as D (5 bases). The CDR3 has 15 amino acids. Trimming shortened V by 0 bases and J by 4 bases, and 10 bases separated the two germline ends. Germline assignment: CDR1 MNHNS and CDR2 SASEGT.

The chain recombines TRBV15 with TRBJ2-5; D call uncertain. Germline lookup yields CDR1 LNHNV and CDR2 YYDKDF (reference sequence). The CDR3 has 13 amino acids. V lost 0 bases to trimming and J lost 5 bases, with 7 bases between them. The DNA of the CDR3 is TGTGCCACCAGCAGAGATTTTGGGGAGACCCAGTACTTC. As protein: CATSRDFGETQYF.

In its sample, this clone was seen a few times. The CDR3 region is CASSSEGGAEAFF. The DNA for the CDR3 is TGTGCCAGCAGCTCCGAGGGAGGGGCTGAAGCTTTCTTT. The rearrangement links TRBV2 to TRBJ1-1; perhaps TRBD1 as D (5 bases). This CDR3 contains 13 residues. Trimming pared 6 bases from V and 6 bases from J, leaving 14 bases between. Germline V gene sequence: CDR1 SNHLY, CDR2 FYNNEI. Combining the CDR3 with reference TRBV2 and TRBJ1-1 gives the whole variable domain EPEVTQTPSHQVTQMGQEVILRCVPISNHLYFYWYRQILGQKVEFLVSFYNNEISEKSEIFDDQFSVERPDGSNFTLKIRSTKLEDSAMYFCASSSEGGAEAFFGQGTRLTVV.

This clone has only one observation. The CDR3, as DNA: TGTGCCAGCTCACCCAGACTCGATGCGAACACCGGGGAGCTGTTTTTT. This gives the protein CASSPRLDANTGELFF. The chain employs TRBV18 and TRBJ2-2; D not resolved. This CDR3 is built from 16 residues. The V end was cut by 3 bases, the J end by 0 bases, with 11 bases between. CDR1 KGHSH and CDR2 LQKENI come from the germline V gene.

The chain recombines TRBV19 with TRBJ1-4, with D unclear. CDR1 and CDR2 from the germline V gene are LNHDA and SQIVND (reference sequence). The CDR3 extends over 14 amino acids. Trimming removed 5 bases from V and 7 bases from J, with 14 bases in between. CDR3 amino acids: CASSPRTSGEKLFF. For the CDR3, the DNA is TGTGCCAGTAGTCCTCGGACCTCAGGTGAAAAACTGTTTTTT.

In this sample, this clone turned up once. J is TRBJ1-6 and V is TRBV6-5, with D possibly TRBD1 on 5 matching bases. The CDR3 loop spans 15 amino acids. V lost 2 bases and J lost 10, with 15 bases in between. The germline V gene has CDR1 MNHEY and CDR2 SVGAGI. The CDR3 reads CASSYGGTVRSPLHF. DNA of the CDR3: TGTGCCAGCAGTTACGGGGGGACGGTTCGCTCACCCCTCCACTTT.

The V call is TRBV28, the J call TRBJ2-3; D possibly corresponds to TRBD1 (6 bases). Germline assignment: CDR1 MDHEN and CDR2 SYDVKM. The CDR3 has 10 amino acids. Trimming left V 10 bases short and J 9 bases short, with 11 bases between. As DNA, the CDR3 is TGTGCCACCGGACAGTTCACGCAGTATTTT. Protein product: CATGQFTQYF.

The V gene is TRBV24-1, the J gene TRBJ2-5; no clear D gene. Germline loops: CDR1 KGHDR, CDR2 SFDVKD. This CDR3 comprises 13 residues. V dropped 5 bases and J dropped 1 base, with 7 bases sitting between them. The CDR3 DNA reads as TGTGCCACCAGTGTTGGCAGCCAAGAGACCCAGTACTTC. It translates to CATSVGSQETQYF.

CDR3 in amino acids: CASSPSTGQTQYF. DNA for the CDR3: TGTGCCAGCAGCCCGTCTACAGGACAGACCCAGTACTTC. The J gene is TRBJ2-5, the V gene TRBV7-2, with D tentatively TRBD1 (5 bases). Germline CDR1 SGHTA, CDR2 FQGNSA. The CDR3 loop spans 13 amino acids. Trimming took 5 bases from V and 6 from J, leaving 13 bases between them.

The chain couples TRBV2 to TRBJ2-1; no firm D call. V lost 5 bases to trimming and J lost 4 bases, with 6 bases between them. CDR1 and CDR2 (germline): SNHLY, FYNNEI. The length of the CDR3 is 12 residues. This CDR3 reads CASSPDYNEQFF. The CDR3 nucleotides read TGTGCCAGCAGTCCAGATTACAATGAGCAGTTCTTC.

The chain is built from TRBV6-5 and TRBJ1-5; D is possibly TRBD1 (6 bases). Germline loops: CDR1 MNHEY, CDR2 SVGAGI. CDR3 length equals 14 residues. The ends were cut back, 6 bases at V and 2 bases at J, with 11 bases in the middle. The CDR3 region has the DNA TGTGCCAGCAGATCCCCAGGGGGCAATCAGCCCCAGCATTTT. Encoded protein: CASRSPGGNQPQHF.

The genes are TRBV18 and TRBJ2-1; a weak D match, TRBD1 (6 bases). Trimming pared 2 bases from V and 0 bases from J, leaving 11 bases between. Germline V gene lookup returns CDR1 KGHSH and CDR2 LQKENI. The CDR3 runs to 16 residues. This CDR3 is CASSPYTGSSYNEQFF. Here the CDR3 DNA reads TGTGCCAGCTCACCATACACAGGGAGCTCCTACAATGAGCAGTTCTTC. The full variable domain, completed using reference TRBV18 and TRBJ2-1, is NAGVMQNPRHLVRRRGQEARLRCSPMKGHSHVYWYRQLPEEGLKFMVYLQKENIIDESGMPKERFSAEFPKEGPSILRIQQVVRGDSAAYFCASSPYTGSSYNEQFFGPGTRLTVL.

The sample holds a few counts of this clone. Other DNA variants within this sample encode the same CDR3. This sequence joins TRBV10-2 and TRBJ2-1; D not certain. V lost 0 bases, J lost 4 bases, and 1 base lay in between. CDR3 length equals 12 residues. CDR1 WSHSY and CDR2 SAAADI come from the germline V gene. The CDR3 loop reads CASSESYNEQFF. The DNA for the CDR3 is TGCGCCAGCAGTGAGTCTTACAATGAGCAGTTCTTC.

Concerning this clone itself: The sample carries other DNA sequences with the same CDR3. The chain employs TRBV12-3 or TRBV12-4 and TRBJ2-3, with unresolved D. The CDR3 spans 13 residues. The V end was cut by 1 base, the J end by 1 base, with 3 bases between. The CDR3 nucleotides read TGTGCCAGCAGTTTAGAAGGCACAGATACGCAGTATTTT. Translated: CASSLEGTDTQYF.

The chain combines TRBV18 with TRBJ1-1; 8 nucleotides match TRBD1. The CDR3 is made up of 15 amino acids. Trimming at V came to 3 bases and at J to 3 bases, leaving 6 bases not matched to a gene. In germline, CDR1 is KGHSH, CDR2 LQKENI. CDR3 coding DNA: TGTGCCAGCTCACCTTCCACAGGGGGGGACACTGAAGCTTTCTTT. Translated, it gives CASSPSTGGDTEAFF.

V is TRBV28 and J is TRBJ2-7; TRBD1 matches at 7 bases. The junction had 7 bases not matched to a gene; V was cut back by 5 bases and J by 3 bases. From germline, CDR1 is MDHEN and CDR2 SYDVKM. This CDR3 is 14 amino acids long. The chain's CDR3 is CASSRPDRDYEQYV. DNA for the CDR3: TGTGCCAGCAGTCGTCCAGACAGGGACTACGAGCAGTACGTC.

The rearrangement links TRBV10-3 to TRBJ1-4; D call uncertain. The V gene lost 8 bases and the J gene lost 0 bases, with 10 bases spanning the gap. Germline values: CDR1 ENHRY, CDR2 SYGVKD. This CDR3 spans 14 amino acids. CDR3 nucleotides: TGTGCCATCGCGTCGACACCAACTAATGAAAAACTGTTTTTT. Protein sequence: CAIASTPTNEKLFF.

The chain is built from TRBV5-1 and TRBJ1-2, with 11 positions matching TRBD1. The V segment lost 5 bases and the J segment 6 bases; nucleotides outside the gene matches: 6. Germline V lookup: CDR1 SGHRS, CDR2 YFSETQ. This CDR3 region has 14 residues. As DNA, the CDR3 is TGCGCCAGCAGAGAGGGGACAGGGGGTGATGGCTACACCTTC. Its protein is CASREGTGGDGYTF.

There are a few counts of this clone. The rearrangement joins TRBV10-2 to TRBJ1-6; TRBD1 agrees at 12 bases. V lost 8 bases, J lost 13 bases, and 6 bases stayed unmatched. The CDR3 is 13 amino acids. Germline loops: CDR1 WSHSY, CDR2 SAAADI. The CDR3 DNA follows: TGCGCCAGCGGGGACAGGGGGCAGGTCCCCCTCCACTTT. Translated: CASGDRGQVPLHF.